Here is one T cell receptor beta chain with its context. Its antigen remains unknown. The CDR3 length is 15 residues. Germline loops: CDR1 SGHNT, CDR2 YYREEE (reference sequence). Losses at the gene ends were 0 bases for V and 6 bases for J; bases not matched to a gene: 5. These data originate in a study of cytomegalovirus exposure and HLA in healthy donors. Overall study findings and caveats: Excluded: some indistinguishable V segments such as TRBV6-2 and TRBV6-3.

PCR primers comprised 60 Vbeta and 13 Jbeta primers. Using immunoSEQ multiplex PCR, the repertoire was profiled, and TCRdb retains in-frame clones only, with some absent. The sample holds approximately 170,000 clones, around 76% seen once. Material: PBMCs. This chain links TRBV5-4 with TRBJ2-1; 8 bases line up with TRBD1. This sequence was found in a man between 35 and 55 years old in good health and CMV-seronegative. The CDR3 protein is CASSLGQGAGNEQFF. CDR3 nucleotides: TGTGCCAGCAGCTTGGGGCAGGGGGCGGGCAATGAGCAGTTCTTC.